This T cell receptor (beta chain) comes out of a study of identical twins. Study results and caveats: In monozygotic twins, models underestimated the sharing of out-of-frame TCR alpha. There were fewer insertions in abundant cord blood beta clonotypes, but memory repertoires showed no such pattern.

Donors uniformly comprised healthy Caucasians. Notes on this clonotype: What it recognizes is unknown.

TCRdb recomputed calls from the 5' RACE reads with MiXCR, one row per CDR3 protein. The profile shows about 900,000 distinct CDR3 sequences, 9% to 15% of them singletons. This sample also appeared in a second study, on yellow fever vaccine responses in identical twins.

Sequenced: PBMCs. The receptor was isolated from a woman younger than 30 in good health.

Here the CDR3 reads CASSNGGRETEAFF. The CDR3 coding sequence is TGTGCCAGTAGTAACGGGGGGCGAGAGACTGAAGCTTTCTTT. This sequence joins TRBV19 and TRBJ1-1, with D possibly matching TRBD1 (6 bases). Trimming took 4 bases from V and 5 from J, leaving 14 bases between them. CDR1 and CDR2 from the germline V gene are LNHDA and SQIVND (reference sequence). This CDR3 comprises 14 residues. The variable domain in full, completed from reference TRBV19 and TRBJ1-1, reads DGGITQSPKYLFRKEGQNVTLSCEQNLNHDAMYWYRQDPGQGLRLIYYSQIVNDFQKGDIAEGYSVSREKKESFPLTVTSAQKNPTAFYLCASSNGGRETEAFFGQGTRLTVV.